This T cell receptor (beta chain) was sequenced in a study of blood T cell repertoires in COVID-19 (TCRdb year 2020). With regard to the full study: Samples from collaborators originated in the United States, Italy and Spain and spanned both the acute and convalescent phases of COVID-19. The prospective study material was composed of cDNA or gDNA derived from T cells, B-cell-depleted T cells, or PBMCs. Subjects who had been exposed to COVID-19, were actively infected with it, or had recovered from it provided the deeply sampled blood TCRbeta repertoires that made up the dataset. The repertoires were made available in a free public database intended to serve as a resource for research on the immune response to SARS-CoV-2. Samples were obtained from the ongoing ImmuneRACE study (first 160 participants) and from some 1,200 subjects provided by 6 global collaborators. Nearly every sample came with metadata listing a de-identified subject ID, COVID-19 status, age in years and sex. Where available, HLA class I and class II types were obtained from metadata supplied by the sample provider rather than from assay-based typing.

Comments on this clone: Its antigen remains undetermined. No qualities accompany the bases; no much larger clone lies one base away.

The immunoSEQ Assay, a bias-controlled multiplex PCR, was used to amplify TCRbeta CDR3 regions from genomic DNA. In the authors' own workflow: The number of nucleated cells in each sample was estimated from the amplification of reference gene primers within the assay. Sequence reads were collapsed and filtered to measure the absolute abundance of every unique TCRbeta CDR3 rearrangement. For each sample, productive Simpson clonality was calculated as the square root of Simpson's diversity index across productive rearrangements. Sourced from immuneACCESS, this table was stored by TCRdb with only in-frame sequences that have V and J called. A share of the clones is absent; for the studies checked, an unresolved V gene accounts for under half, and the remainder has no known explanation. Clone size and the V and J calls come from that table; the DNA yielded D and trimming. The sample profile shows approximately 40,000 clones; 75% to 95% of them were found once. The ten largest clonotypes hold 5.5% of the sample.

Whole blood was collected in K2EDTA tubes by collaborating institutions according to the institutions' own protocols. For TCRbeta analysis, collaborators shipped samples in one of three forms: frozen whole blood, isolated PBMCs, or DNA extracted from either of those sample types. The full study reports these points: Clinical and demographic metadata were provided uncurated, with the amount varying by source and participant.

V and J are trimmed by 3 bases and 5 bases, and the gene matches miss 9 bases of the junction. CDR1 and CDR2 (LGHNA, YSLEER) derive from the germline V gene. Spanning cysteine to phenylalanine, the CDR3 consists of 16 amino acids. The only DNA kept is the CDR3, 48 bases in frame from the first base. The V gene is TRBV4-3 and the J gene is TRBJ2-4; a stretch of 8 junction bases matches TRBD2. The TCR originated in a woman of 80 years or more with acute or convalescent COVID-19. The sequenced sample consisted of peripheral blood. The CDR3: CASSQSGTRSENIQYF. The sequence in DNA is TGCGCCAGCAGCCAGTCCGGGACTAGAAGCGAAAACATTCAGTACTTC.